The sequence of this T cell receptor beta chain was determined in a study of CD8 T cells in ankylosing spondylitis (dated 2017 in TCRdb). Notes on the research overall: The study set out to find disease-linked TCR variants by profiling T cell receptor beta repertoires in ankylosing spondylitis patients and healthy donors. The full study cohort was made up of about 24 ankylosing spondylitis patients and 95 to 130 healthy donors. Samples of peripheral blood were taken, and for ankylosing spondylitis patients, synovial fluid was collected as well.

V is reduced by 4 bases and J by 1 base, leaving a spacing of 16 bases between them. The CDR3 covers 16 residues, taking in both the cysteine and the phenylalanine. Left in the record is the CDR3 DNA by itself, 48 bases read in frame from the first base. The table lists this clonotype with a few counts. No antigen is known for it. Base qualities are not provided; no much larger clone lies one nucleotide away. Sequencer: Illumina HiSeq 2500. Quantitative 5'-RACE with molecular barcodes was used to prepare TCR beta libraries. The paper's data handling went like this. Disease-linked TCR variants were identified with a new computational method built on a probabilistic model of VDJ rearrangement. Using fastp at Q25 and MiXCR, TCRdb reprocessed the public reads and kept productive beta chains. Rows merge per CDR3 protein into single entries with the most common DNA and genes. These V and J calls are TCRdb output, not the study's own analysis. The table for this sample lists roughly 440,000 distinct CDR3 sequences; 17% of them were counted only once. Of the sample, 1% is held by the ten largest clones.

General conclusions and limits of the study: A CD8+ phenotype was shown by the disease-linked clones, which were found at relatively low frequencies in peripheral blood. A TCR beta motif made up of several highly homologous amino acid variants appeared to be characteristic of blood from ankylosing spondylitis patients. The disease-linked clones were reported to be significantly enriched in matched synovial fluid samples from ankylosing spondylitis patients. Some TCR beta motif variants had previously been reported in synovial fluid and blood of reactive arthritis patients, which suggested common disease-initiation mechanisms.

Sequenced input: blood, either unsorted or a sorted T cell fraction (not recorded which). This sequence originates from a male donor with ankylosing spondylitis. The sequence joins TRBV12-3 or TRBV12-4 to TRBJ1-1, with no D gene named confidently. Here the CDR3 is given as CASSSGTGRENTEAFF. The nucleotide sequence reads TGTGCCAGCAGTTCGGGCACGGGGAGAGAGAACACTGAAGCTTTCTTT.